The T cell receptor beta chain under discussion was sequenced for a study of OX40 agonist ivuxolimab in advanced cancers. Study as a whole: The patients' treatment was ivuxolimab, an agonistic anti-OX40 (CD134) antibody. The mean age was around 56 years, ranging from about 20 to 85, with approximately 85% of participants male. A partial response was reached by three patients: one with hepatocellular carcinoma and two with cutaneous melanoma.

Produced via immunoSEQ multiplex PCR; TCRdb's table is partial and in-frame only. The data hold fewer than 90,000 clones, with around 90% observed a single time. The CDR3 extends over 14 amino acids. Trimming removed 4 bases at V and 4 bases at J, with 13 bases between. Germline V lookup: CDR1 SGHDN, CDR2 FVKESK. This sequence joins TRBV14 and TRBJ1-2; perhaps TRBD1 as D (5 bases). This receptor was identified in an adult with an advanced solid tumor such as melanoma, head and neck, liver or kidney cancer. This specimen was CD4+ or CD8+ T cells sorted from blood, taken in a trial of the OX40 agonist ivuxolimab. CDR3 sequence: CASSPVGAGYGYTF. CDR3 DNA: TGTGCCAGCAGCCCGGTAGGGGCTGGCTATGGCTACACCTTC.